What follows are 9 T cell receptor beta chains derived from one specimen sequenced in a study of blood T cells in healthy people across ages. A sample-barcoded 5' primer and a J-beta primer mix were used in a second PCR of roughly 7 to 11 cycles. TCRdb used MiXCR to reprocess the 5' RACE reads, holding one entry per CDR3 protein. The top ten hold roughly 3.9% of the sample, which has hundreds of thousands of distinct CDR3 sequences, 21% seen once. The sample taken for sequencing was blood. All receptors derive from a man between 65 and 85 years old in good health.

The gene calls are TRBV5-1 and TRBJ1-4; D gene ambiguous. The CDR3 is made up of 13 amino acids. The germline V and J ends were trimmed by 4 bases and 5 bases, with 9 bases remaining between them. Germline assignment: CDR1 SGHRS and CDR2 YFSETQ. The CDR3: CASSVTGNEKLFF. The CDR3 DNA is TGCGCCAGCAGCGTGACGGGAAATGAAAAACTGTTTTTT.

This sequence joins TRBV14 and TRBJ2-6; 10 bases are shared with TRBD1. The CDR3 extends over 17 amino acids. The V segment lost 3 bases and the J segment 0 bases; nucleotides outside the gene matches: 2. Germline V gene data show CDR1 as SGHDN and CDR2 as FVKESK. The CDR3 nucleotides read TGTGCCAGCAGCCACGGGACAGGGGCCTCTGGGGCCAACGTCCTGACTTTC. Encoded protein: CASSHGTGASGANVLTF.

This clonotype was recorded at least ten times. V usage is TRBV4-2 and J usage is TRBJ1-4; D uncertain. Between the trimmed V and J ends, which lost 0 bases and 8 bases, there was a span of 13 bases. Per the germline V gene, CDR1 is LGHNA and CDR2 is YNFKEQ. This CDR3 is 15 amino acids long. In DNA form, the CDR3 reads TGTGCCAGCAGCCAAGATCATGGAATGTCGGAAAAACTGTTTTTT. Its protein is CASSQDHGMSEKLFF.

The rearrangement links TRBV6-1 to TRBJ2-7, with D unresolved. Germline lookup yields CDR1 MNHNS and CDR2 SASEGT. The CDR3 is 13 residues long. V lost 4 bases, J lost 7 bases, and 14 bases lay in between. CDR3 DNA: TGTGCCAGCAGTGCACGGGCTTGGGAAGAGCAGTACTTC. This codes for CASSARAWEEQYF.

The rearrangement uses TRBV25-1 and TRBJ1-4, with D unresolved. This CDR3 region has 17 residues. Germline assignment: CDR1 MGHDK and CDR2 SYGVNS. Trimming shortened V by 3 bases and J by 0 bases, and 14 bases separated the two germline ends. CDR3 DNA: TGTGCCAGCAGTGAGCAAGGAAGAGGCGCAACTAATGAAAAACTGTTTTTT. Translation: CASSEQGRGATNEKLFF.

This clonotype was counted a few times. The chain combines TRBV20-1 with TRBJ2-2; D unclear. The CDR3 totals 15 residues. Germline values: CDR1 DFQATT, CDR2 SNEGSKA (reference sequence). V lost 0 bases and J 0 bases, leaving 8 bases between the germline ends. The CDR3 protein is CSAREASTNTGELFF. CDR3 coding DNA: TGCAGTGCTAGAGAAGCGAGTACGAACACCGGGGAGCTGTTTTTT.

This clonotype was picked up a small number of times. This sequence joins TRBV6-5 and TRBJ2-4; tentative D call: TRBD2 (6 bases). V lost 4 bases and J lost 1, with 11 bases in between. The V gene's germline CDR1 is MNHEY and CDR2 SVGAGI. CDR3 size: 15 residues. The CDR3 nucleotides read TGTGCCAGCAGTTCCCCGGGACTGGCCAAAAACATTCAGTACTTC. As protein: CASSSPGLAKNIQYF.

This clonotype was detected a few times. This chain joins TRBV7-2 and TRBJ1-1; perhaps TRBD1 as D (5 bases). The germline V gene has CDR1 SGHTA and CDR2 FQGNSA. Trimming stripped 1 base from V and 5 bases from J, with 17 bases between. The CDR3 has 16 amino acids. CDR3 nucleotides: TGTGCCAGCAGCTTAGGAGGCCCGGGGACGGGAACTGAAGCTTTCTTT. Its translation is CASSLGGPGTGTEAFF.

This clonotype appeared a few times. The V gene is TRBV6-2 or TRBV6-3, the J gene TRBJ2-4, with D perhaps matching TRBD2 (6 bases). From germline, CDR1 is MNHEY and CDR2 SVGEGT. This CDR3 comprises 15 residues. V lost 4 bases, J lost 6 bases, and 16 bases lay in between. CDR3 bases: TGTGCCAGCAGTTGGGACGGGACTCGGGGAAACATTCAGTACTTC. This codes for CASSWDGTRGNIQYF.